Below, one TCR beta chain is given with its context. It was from around 20-30 mg of unsorted bulk tissue that RNA and DNA were co-extracted. This entry comes from a study of tumor-infiltrating lymphocytes in primary liver carcinoma. cDNA specific to TCR beta was made from 450 to 650 ng of total RNA, with a constant-region primer employed for priming. Three-round nested multiplex PCR performed with slightly modified ARM-PCR produced the TCR beta libraries. TCRdb processed the multiplex PCR reads anew with MiXCR; each CDR3 protein has one entry. The sample has about 200,000 distinct CDR3 sequences; around four fifths are singletons. Sequenced: tumor tissue from primary liver carcinoma. The clonotype was recovered from a man in his forties or fifties with primary liver carcinoma and hepatitis B virus infection.

Here the CDR3 reads CASSLALGGLTGELFF. The DNA of the CDR3 is TGTGCCAGCAGCTTGGCACTAGGGGGACTAACAGGGGAGCTGTTTTTT. The chain has TRBV5-5 and TRBJ2-2, with D perhaps matching TRBD2 (7 bases). Trimming removed 0 bases from V and 8 bases from J, with 17 bases in between. Germline V gene sequence: CDR1 SGHKS, CDR2 YYEKEE (reference sequence). This CDR3 has 16 amino acids.